This T cell receptor (beta chain) was recovered during a study of T cell responses to AZD1222 COVID-19 vaccine. Profiled with immunoSEQ multiplex PCR; TCRdb holds only in-frame clones, not every one. The sample includes about 100,000 clones, about 88% seen only once; the top ten take more than 1.5%. The CDR3 consists of 15 residues. Germline V gives CDR1 MRHNA, CDR2 SNTAGT. V lost 4 bases and J lost 8; bases outside the gene matches: 10. V and J are TRBV6-4 and TRBJ2-1; 8 nucleotides match TRBD2. The source is an adult in good health. The material was peripheral blood, obtained on day 0 of AZD1222 vaccination. CDR3 coding DNA: TGTGCCAGCAGTGTTCGGGAGGGAATCGGCGATGAGCAGTTCTTC. Its protein product is CASSVREGIGDEQFF.